This TCR beta chain stems from a study of T cell responses to AZD1222 COVID-19 vaccine. Broader study findings: Spike-wide coverage was observed for vaccine-associated CD4 TCRs, with dominant responses at 160-218 and 743-854. Baseline serology detected seropositivity in only six AZD1222 recipients. The sample set comprised mostly white British donors with more females, and clonal diversity was possibly underestimated.

About this clone itself: Its target is not known.

Germline V gene data show CDR1 as DFQATT and CDR2 as SNEGSKA (reference sequence). Trimming at V came to 3 bases and at J to 9 bases, leaving 2 bases not matched to a gene. The CDR3 contains 12 residues. Second doses that came at about 4 or about 12 weeks were put together. Only in-frame clones appear in the TCRdb table, and some are missing; sequencing was by immunoSEQ multiplex PCR. The table shows tens of thousands of clones, with around 80% occurring only once. This specimen consisted of peripheral blood, obtained 28 days after the second AZD1222 dose. The receptor was derived from an adult who received the AZD1222 COVID-19 vaccine. The chain joins TRBV20-1 to TRBJ1-6; 7 positions match TRBD1. In DNA form, the CDR3 reads TGCAGTGCTAGTGACAGGGCTTCACCCCTCCACTTT. As protein: CSASDRASPLHF.